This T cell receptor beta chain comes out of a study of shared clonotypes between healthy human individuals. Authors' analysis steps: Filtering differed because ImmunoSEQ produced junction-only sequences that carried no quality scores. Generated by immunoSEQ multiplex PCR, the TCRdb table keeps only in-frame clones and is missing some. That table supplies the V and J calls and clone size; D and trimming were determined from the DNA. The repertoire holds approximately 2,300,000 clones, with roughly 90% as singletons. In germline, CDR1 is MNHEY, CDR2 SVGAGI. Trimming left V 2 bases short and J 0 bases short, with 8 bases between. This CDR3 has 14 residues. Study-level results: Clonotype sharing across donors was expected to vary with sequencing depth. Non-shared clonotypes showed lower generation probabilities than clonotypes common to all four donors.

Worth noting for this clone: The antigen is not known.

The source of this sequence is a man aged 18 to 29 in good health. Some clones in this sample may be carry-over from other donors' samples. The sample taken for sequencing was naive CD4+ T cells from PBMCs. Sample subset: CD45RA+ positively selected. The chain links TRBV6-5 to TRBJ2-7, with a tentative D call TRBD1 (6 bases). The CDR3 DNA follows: TGTGCCAGCAGTTACGCACAGGGCTCCTACGAGCAGTACTTC. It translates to CASSYAQGSYEQYF.